Below, 7 T cell receptor beta chains from the same sample are listed, as sequenced in a study of T-cell memory formation after mild COVID-19. TCRdb re-called the 5' RACE reads through MiXCR, storing one row per CDR3 protein. Altogether roughly 450,000 distinct CDR3 sequences are present, approximately 18% being singletons, with the ten largest covering roughly 21%. The material sequenced was PBMCs or a T cell subset sorted from them (not recorded which). The receptor source for this set is a man between 18 and 29 years old who had mild COVID-19 (a few samples of this study predate the infection). Cell type and time point are not known.

This clonotype showed up just a few times. The rearrangement joins TRBV7-2 to TRBJ2-5; TRBD2 matches 8 bases. The germline CDR1 and CDR2 sequences are SGHTA and FQGNSA. The V gene end was trimmed by 1 base and the J gene end by 5 bases; junction bases not matched to a gene: 6. The CDR3 has 15 residues. In DNA, the CDR3 is TGTGCCAGCAGCTTAGAGCGGGGGCCCGTGGAGACCCAGTACTTC. This encodes CASSLERGPVETQYF.

The rearrangement uses TRBV29-1 and TRBJ1-2, with D hard to call. V lost 6 bases, J lost 6 bases, and 11 bases lay in between. The CDR3 loop spans 11 amino acids. The germline gives CDR1 SQVTM, CDR2 ANQGSEA. The CDR3 sequence: CSVLDVDGYTF. The CDR3 nucleotides are TGCAGCGTGCTGGACGTCGATGGCTACACCTTC.

Here the CDR3 DNA reads TGTGCCAGCAGGGGGGGACAGGGCTACGAGCAGTACTTC. Its protein product is CASRGGQGYEQYF. This chain connects TRBV27 to TRBJ2-7, with 9 bases matching TRBD1. Looked up from germline, CDR1 is MNHEY and CDR2 is SMNVEV (reference sequence). V shed 6 bases and J 3 bases; nucleotides not matched to a gene: 3. The CDR3 covers 13 residues.

The chain employs TRBV4-1 and TRBJ2-1, with 7 bases lining up with TRBD2. Germline lookup yields CDR1 MGHRA and CDR2 YSYEKL. The trim removed 4 bases at V and 4 bases at J, leaving 7 bases unmatched. The CDR3 has 15 amino acids. CDR3 protein: CASSLPTGGYNEQFF. CDR3 DNA: TGCGCCAGCAGCCTCCCGACCGGGGGGTACAATGAGCAGTTCTTC.

This clonotype was observed a handful of times. The chain carries TRBV12-3 or TRBV12-4 and TRBJ1-6; 7 bases line up with TRBD1. The trim removed 1 base at V and 6 bases at J, leaving 3 bases unmatched. CDR3 length equals 15 residues. The CDR3 sequence: CASSLGQGANSPLHF. CDR3 bases: TGTGCCAGCAGTTTAGGACAGGGCGCTAATTCACCCCTCCACTTT.

The chain combines TRBV6-2 or TRBV6-3 with TRBJ1-4; no reliable D call. CDR1 is MNHEY, CDR2 SVGEGT, per germline. The CDR3 is 12 amino acids. The V end was cut by 6 bases, the J end by 7 bases, with 9 bases between. CDR3 DNA sequence: TGTGCCAGCAGCCCGTCGGCTGAAAAACTGTTTTTT. This sequence encodes CASSPSAEKLFF.

This clonotype was counted between two and nine times. The V gene is TRBV30, the J gene TRBJ2-3; TRBD2 agrees at 11 bases. Trimming took 3 bases from V and 3 from J; bases not matched to a gene: 8. The CDR3 runs to 16 residues. Germline V gives CDR1 GTSNPN, CDR2 SVGIG (reference sequence). For the CDR3, the DNA is TGTGCCTGGAGGCCCCGACTAGCGGGGACGACAGATACGCAGTATTTT. This sequence encodes CAWRPRLAGTTDTQYF.